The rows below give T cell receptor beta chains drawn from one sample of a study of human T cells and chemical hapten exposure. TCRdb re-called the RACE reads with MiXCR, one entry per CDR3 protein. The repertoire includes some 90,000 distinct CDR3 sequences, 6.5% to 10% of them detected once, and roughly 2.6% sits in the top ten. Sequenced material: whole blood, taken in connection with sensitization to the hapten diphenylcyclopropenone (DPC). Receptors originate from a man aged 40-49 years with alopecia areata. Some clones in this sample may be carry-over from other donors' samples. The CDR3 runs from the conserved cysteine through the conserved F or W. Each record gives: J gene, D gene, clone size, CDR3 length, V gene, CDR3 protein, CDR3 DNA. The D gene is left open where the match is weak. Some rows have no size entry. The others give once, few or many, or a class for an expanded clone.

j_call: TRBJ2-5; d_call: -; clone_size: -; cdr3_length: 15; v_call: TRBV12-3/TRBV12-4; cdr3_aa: CASSLSSEYRETQYF; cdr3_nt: TGTGCCAGCAGTTTATCGTCGGAATACCGAGAGACCCAGTACTTC
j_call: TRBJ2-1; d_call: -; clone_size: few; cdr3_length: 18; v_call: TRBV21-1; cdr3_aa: CASSPVTDKRTWGNEQFF; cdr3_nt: TGTGCCAGCAGCCCAGTCACAGACAAACGTACCTGGGGAAATGAGCAGTTCTTC
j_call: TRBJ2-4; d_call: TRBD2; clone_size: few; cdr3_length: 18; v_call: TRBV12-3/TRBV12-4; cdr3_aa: CASREGTSGDLAKNIQYF; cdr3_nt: TGTGCCAGCAGAGAGGGGACTAGCGGAGACCTAGCCAAAAACATTCAGTACTTC
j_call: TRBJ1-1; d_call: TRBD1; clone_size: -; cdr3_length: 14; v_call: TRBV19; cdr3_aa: CASSAPGGSTEAFF; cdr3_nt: TGTGCCAGTAGTGCCCCAGGGGGCAGCACTGAAGCTTTCTTT
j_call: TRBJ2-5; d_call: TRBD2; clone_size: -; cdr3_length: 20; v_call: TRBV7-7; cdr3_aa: CASSPGPGFLAGGPEETQYF; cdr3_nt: TGTGCTAGCAGCCCAGGGCCCGGGTTCCTAGCGGGAGGGCCGGAGGAGACCCAGTACTTC
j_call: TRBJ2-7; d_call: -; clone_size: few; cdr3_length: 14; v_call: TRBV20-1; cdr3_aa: CSASDPDGFYEQYF; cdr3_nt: TGCAGTGCTAGTGACCCGGACGGCTTTTACGAGCAGTACTTC
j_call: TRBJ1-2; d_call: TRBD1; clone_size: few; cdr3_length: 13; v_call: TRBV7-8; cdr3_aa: CASSAQGNYGYTF; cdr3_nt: TGTGCCAGCAGCGCACAGGGGAACTATGGCTACACCTTC
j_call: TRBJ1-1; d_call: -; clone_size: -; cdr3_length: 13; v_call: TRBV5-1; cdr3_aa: CASSLAGSTEAFF; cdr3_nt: TGCGCCAGCAGCTTAGCAGGGTCCACTGAAGCTTTCTTT
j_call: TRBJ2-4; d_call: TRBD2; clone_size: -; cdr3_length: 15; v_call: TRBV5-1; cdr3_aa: CASSALAESKNIQYF; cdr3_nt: TGCGCCAGCAGCGCCCTAGCGGAATCCAAAAACATTCAGTACTTC
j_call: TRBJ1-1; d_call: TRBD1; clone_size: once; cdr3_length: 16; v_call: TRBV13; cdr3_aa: CASSFGTGGLNTEAFF; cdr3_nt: TGTGCCAGCAGCTTCGGGACAGGGGGTTTGAACACTGAAGCTTTCTTT
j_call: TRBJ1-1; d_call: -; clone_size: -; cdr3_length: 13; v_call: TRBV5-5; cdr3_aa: CASRSRVATEAFF; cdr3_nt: TGTGCCAGCAGGAGTCGTGTGGCCACTGAAGCTTTCTTT
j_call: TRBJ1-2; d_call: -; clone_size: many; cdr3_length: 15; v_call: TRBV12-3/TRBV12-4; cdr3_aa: CASSKPQTANYGYTF; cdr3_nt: TGTGCCAGCAGTAAACCGCAGACAGCAAACTATGGCTACACCTTC
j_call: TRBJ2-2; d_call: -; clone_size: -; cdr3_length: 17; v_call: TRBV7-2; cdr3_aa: CASSLTPGTSNTGELFF; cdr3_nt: TGTGCCAGCAGCTTAACCCCCGGGACTTCGAACACCGGGGAGCTGTTTTTT
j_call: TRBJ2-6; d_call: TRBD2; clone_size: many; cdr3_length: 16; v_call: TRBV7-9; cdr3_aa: CASSLAGGAGANVLTF; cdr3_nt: TGTGCCAGCAGCTTAGCGGGAGGGGCTGGGGCCAACGTCCTGACTTTC
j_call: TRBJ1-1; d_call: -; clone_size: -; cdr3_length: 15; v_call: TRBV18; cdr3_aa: CASSPYNGMDTEAFF; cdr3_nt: TGTGCCAGCTCACCGTACAACGGGATGGACACTGAAGCTTTCTTT
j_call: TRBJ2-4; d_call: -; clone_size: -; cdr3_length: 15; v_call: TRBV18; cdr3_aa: CASSPGMELQNIQYF; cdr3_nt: TGTGCCAGCTCACCAGGGATGGAGCTTCAAAACATTCAGTACTTC
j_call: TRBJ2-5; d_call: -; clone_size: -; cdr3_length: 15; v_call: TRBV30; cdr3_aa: CAWSATFRREETQYF; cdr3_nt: TGTGCCTGGAGCGCAACATTTAGGAGGGAAGAGACCCAGTACTTC
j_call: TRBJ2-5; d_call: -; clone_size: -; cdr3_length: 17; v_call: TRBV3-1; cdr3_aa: CASSPHKGLGTQETQYF; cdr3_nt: TGTGCCAGCAGCCCGCATAAGGGACTTGGAACCCAAGAGACCCAGTACTTC
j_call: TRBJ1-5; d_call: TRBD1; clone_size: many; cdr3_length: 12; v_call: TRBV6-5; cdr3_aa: CASSSGQGPQHF; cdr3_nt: TGTGCCAGCAGTTCCGGACAGGGCCCCCAGCATTTT
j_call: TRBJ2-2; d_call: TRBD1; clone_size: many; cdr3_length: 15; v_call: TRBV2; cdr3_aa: CASLEGTGYAGELFF; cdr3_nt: TGTGCCAGCCTTGAGGGGACAGGGTATGCCGGGGAGCTGTTTTTT
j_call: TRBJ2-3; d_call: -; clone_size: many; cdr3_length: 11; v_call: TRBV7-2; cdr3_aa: CASSLQDTQYF; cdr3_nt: TGTGCCAGCAGCTTACAAGATACGCAGTATTTT
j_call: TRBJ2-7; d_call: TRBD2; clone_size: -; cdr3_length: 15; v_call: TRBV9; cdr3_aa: CASSPRLAGGYEQYF; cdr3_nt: TGTGCCAGCAGCCCCCGACTAGCGGGAGGATACGAGCAGTACTTC
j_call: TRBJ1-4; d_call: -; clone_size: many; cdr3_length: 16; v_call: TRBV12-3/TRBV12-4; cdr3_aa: CASSLVPGDAGEKLFF; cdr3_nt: TGTGCCAGCAGTTTAGTGCCAGGGGATGCGGGTGAAAAACTGTTTTTT
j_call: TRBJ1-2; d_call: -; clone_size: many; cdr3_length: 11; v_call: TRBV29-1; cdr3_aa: CSVRFNYGYTF; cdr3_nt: TGCAGCGTTAGGTTTAACTATGGCTACACCTTC
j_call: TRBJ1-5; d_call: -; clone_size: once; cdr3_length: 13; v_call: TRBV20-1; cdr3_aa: CSARTGDNHPQHF; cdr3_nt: TGCAGTGCCAGAACGGGGGACAATCATCCCCAGCATTTT
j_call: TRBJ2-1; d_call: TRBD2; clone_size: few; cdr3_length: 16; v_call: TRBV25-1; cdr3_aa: CASSERPSGTFNEQFF; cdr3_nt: TGTGCCAGCAGTGAAAGGCCTAGCGGGACCTTCAATGAGCAGTTCTTC
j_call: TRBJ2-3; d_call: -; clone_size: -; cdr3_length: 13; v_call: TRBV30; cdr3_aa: CARTDTSTDTQYF; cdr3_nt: TGTGCTCGGACGGACACTAGCACAGATACGCAGTATTTT
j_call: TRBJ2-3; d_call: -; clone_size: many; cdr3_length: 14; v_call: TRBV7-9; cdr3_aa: CASSLSQRADTQYF; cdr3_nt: TGTGCCAGCAGCTTATCGCAGCGGGCAGATACGCAGTATTTT
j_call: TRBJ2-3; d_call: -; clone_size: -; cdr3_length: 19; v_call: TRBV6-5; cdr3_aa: CASSQSPATRTWGTDTQYF; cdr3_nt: TGTGCCAGCAGCCAAAGTCCGGCCACGAGGACTTGGGGCACAGATACGCAGTATTTT
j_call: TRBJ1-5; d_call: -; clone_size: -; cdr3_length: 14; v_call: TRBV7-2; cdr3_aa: CASSYVGGRQPQHF; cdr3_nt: TGTGCCAGCAGCTACGTGGGGGGCCGGCAGCCCCAGCATTTT
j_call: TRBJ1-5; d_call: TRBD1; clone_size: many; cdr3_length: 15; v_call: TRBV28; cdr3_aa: CASSLAGTGNWPQHF; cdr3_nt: TGTGCCAGCAGTTTAGCCGGGACAGGGAATTGGCCCCAGCATTTT
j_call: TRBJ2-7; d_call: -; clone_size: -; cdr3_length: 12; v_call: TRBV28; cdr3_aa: CASSARGFEQYF; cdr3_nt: TGTGCCAGCAGTGCAAGGGGGTTCGAGCAGTACTTC
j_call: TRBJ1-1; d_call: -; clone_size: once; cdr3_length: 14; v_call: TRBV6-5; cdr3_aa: CARSPSGLNTEAFF; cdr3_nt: TGTGCCAGAAGTCCCTCAGGGCTGAACACTGAAGCTTTCTTT
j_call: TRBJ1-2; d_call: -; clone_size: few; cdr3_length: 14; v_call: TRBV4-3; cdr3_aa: CASSPGGANYGYTF; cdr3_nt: TGCGCCAGCAGCCCCGGAGGGGCTAACTATGGCTACACCTTC
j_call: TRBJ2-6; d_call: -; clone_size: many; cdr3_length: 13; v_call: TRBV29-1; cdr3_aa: CSVGAGGANVLTF; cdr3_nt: TGCAGCGTCGGGGCAGGTGGGGCCAACGTCCTGACTTTC